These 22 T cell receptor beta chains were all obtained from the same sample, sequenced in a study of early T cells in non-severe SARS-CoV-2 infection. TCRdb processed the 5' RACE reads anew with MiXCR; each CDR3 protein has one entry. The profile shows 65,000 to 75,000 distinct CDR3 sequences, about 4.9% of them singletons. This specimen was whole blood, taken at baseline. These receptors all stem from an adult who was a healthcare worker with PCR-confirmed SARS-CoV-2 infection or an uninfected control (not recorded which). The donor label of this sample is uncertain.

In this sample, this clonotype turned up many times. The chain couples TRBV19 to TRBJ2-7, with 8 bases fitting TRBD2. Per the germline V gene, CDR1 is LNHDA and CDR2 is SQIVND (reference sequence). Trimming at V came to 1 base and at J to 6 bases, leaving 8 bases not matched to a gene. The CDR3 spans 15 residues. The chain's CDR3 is CASSIAGLGLSEQYF. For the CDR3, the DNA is TGTGCCAGTAGTATAGCGGGACTAGGTCTCTCCGAGCAGTACTTC.

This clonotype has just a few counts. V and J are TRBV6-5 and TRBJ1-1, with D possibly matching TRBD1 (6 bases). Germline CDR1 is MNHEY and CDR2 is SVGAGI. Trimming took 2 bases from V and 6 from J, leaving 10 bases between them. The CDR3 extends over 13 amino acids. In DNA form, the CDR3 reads TGTGCCAGCAGTTACACAGGGAGGGCTGAAGCTTTCTTT. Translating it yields CASSYTGRAEAFF.

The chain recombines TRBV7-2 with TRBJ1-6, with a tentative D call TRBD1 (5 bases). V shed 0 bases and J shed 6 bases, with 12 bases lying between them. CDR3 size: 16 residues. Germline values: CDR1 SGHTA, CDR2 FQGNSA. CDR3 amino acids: CASSLASGRLNSPLHF. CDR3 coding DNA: TGTGCCAGCAGCTTAGCCTCAGGGCGACTTAATTCACCCCTCCACTTT.

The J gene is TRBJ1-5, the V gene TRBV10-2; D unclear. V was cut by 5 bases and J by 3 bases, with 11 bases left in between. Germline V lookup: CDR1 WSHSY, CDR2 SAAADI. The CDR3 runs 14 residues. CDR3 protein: CASSKDRYNQPQHF. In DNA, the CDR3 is TGCGCCAGCAGTAAGGACCGTTACAATCAGCCCCAGCATTTT.

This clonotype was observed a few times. CDR3 protein: CASSTKGAASSPGELFF. The CDR3 DNA is TGTGCCAGCAGCACCAAAGGCGCAGCGTCCTCCCCCGGGGAGCTGTTTTTT. This chain connects TRBV7-3 to TRBJ2-2; no definite D call. With 5 bases removed from V and 6 bases from J, the gap between germline ends came to 22 bases. CDR1 is SGHTA and CDR2 is FQGTGA in the germline V gene. The CDR3 totals 17 residues.

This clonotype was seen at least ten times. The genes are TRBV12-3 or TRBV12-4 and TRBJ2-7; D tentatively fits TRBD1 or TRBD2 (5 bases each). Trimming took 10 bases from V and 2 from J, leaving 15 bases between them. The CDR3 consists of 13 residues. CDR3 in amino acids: CATAWDGPYEQYF. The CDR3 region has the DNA TGTGCCACCGCTTGGGACGGGCCCTACGAGCAGTACTTC.

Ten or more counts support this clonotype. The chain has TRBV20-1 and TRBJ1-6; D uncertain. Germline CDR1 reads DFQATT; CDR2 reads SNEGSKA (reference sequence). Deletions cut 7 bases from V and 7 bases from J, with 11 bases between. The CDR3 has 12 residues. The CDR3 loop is CSGTGRNSPLHF. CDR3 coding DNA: TGCAGTGGAACGGGCCGGAATTCACCCCTCCACTTT.

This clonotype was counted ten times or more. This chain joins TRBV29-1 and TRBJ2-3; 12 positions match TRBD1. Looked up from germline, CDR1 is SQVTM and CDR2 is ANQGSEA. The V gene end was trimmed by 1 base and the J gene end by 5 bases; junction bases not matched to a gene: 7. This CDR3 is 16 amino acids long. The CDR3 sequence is CSVEGGTGGRGDTQYF. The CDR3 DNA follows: TGCAGCGTTGAAGGAGGGACAGGGGGCCGCGGAGATACGCAGTATTTT.

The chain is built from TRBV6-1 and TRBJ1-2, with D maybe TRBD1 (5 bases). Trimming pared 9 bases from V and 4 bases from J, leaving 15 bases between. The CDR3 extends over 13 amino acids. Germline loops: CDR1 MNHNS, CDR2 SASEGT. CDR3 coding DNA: TGTGCCAGGAGGGACCTGGATGGCTATGGCTACACCTTC. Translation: CARRDLDGYGYTF.

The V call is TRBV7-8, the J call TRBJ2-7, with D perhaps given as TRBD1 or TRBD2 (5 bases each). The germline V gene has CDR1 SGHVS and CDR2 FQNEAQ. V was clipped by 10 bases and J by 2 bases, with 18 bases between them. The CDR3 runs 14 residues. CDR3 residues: CAISEGRLTYEQYF. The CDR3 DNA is TGTGCCATCTCCGAGGGACGGTTGACCTACGAGCAGTACTTC.

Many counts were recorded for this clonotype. CDR3 in amino acids: CSARTGDEQETQYF. As DNA, the CDR3 is TGCAGTGCGCGGACAGGGGACGAGCAAGAGACCCAGTACTTC. The chain employs TRBV20-1 and TRBJ2-5; the match to TRBD1 covers 9 bases. The junction had 7 bases not matched to a gene; V was cut back by 6 bases and J by 2 bases. This CDR3 comprises 14 residues. Germline assignment: CDR1 DFQATT and CDR2 SNEGSKA (reference sequence).

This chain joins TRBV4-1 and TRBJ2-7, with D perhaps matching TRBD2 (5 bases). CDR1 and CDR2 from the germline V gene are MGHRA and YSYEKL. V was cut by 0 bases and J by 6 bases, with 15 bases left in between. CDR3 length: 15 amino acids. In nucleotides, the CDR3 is TGCGCCAGCAGCCAAGATATAACTAGACCCATCGAGCAGTACTTC. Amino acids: CASSQDITRPIEQYF.

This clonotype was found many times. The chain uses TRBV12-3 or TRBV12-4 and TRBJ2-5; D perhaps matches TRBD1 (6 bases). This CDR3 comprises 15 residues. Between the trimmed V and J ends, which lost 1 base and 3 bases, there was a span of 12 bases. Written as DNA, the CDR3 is TGTGCCAGCAGTTTAGAACAGGGCGTGAAAGAGACCCAGTACTTC. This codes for CASSLEQGVKETQYF.

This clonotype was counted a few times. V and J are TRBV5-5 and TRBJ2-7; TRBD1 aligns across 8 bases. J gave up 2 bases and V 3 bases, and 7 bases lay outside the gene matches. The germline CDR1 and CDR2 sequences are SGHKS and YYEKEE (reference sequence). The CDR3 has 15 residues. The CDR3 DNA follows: TGTGCCAGCAGCTCACCGGGACAGGCCACCTACGAGCAGTACTTC. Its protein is CASSSPGQATYEQYF.

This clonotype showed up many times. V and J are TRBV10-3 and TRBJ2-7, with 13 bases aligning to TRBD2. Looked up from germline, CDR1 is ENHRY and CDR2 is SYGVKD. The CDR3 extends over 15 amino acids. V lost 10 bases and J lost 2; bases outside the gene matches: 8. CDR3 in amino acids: CATRTSGGPTYEQYF. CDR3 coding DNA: TGTGCCACGCGGACTAGCGGGGGCCCAACCTACGAGCAGTACTTC.

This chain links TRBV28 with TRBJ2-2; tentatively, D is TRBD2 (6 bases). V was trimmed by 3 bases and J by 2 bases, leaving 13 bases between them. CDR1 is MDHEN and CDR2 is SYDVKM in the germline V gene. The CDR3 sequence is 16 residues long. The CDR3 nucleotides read TGTGCCAGCAGTTTCCTCGGGGGACTTAACACCGGGGAGCTGTTTTTT. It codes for CASSFLGGLNTGELFF.

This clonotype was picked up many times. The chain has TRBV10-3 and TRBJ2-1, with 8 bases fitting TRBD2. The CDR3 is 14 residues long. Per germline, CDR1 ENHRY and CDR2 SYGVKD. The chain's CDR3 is CAAGAGAVYNEQFF. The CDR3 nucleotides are TGTGCAGCCGGAGCGGGGGCCGTCTACAATGAGCAGTTCTTC.

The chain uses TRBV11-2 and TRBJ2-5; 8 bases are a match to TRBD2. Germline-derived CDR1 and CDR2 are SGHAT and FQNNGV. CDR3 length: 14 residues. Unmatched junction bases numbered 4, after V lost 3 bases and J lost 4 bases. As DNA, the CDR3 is TGTGCCAGCAGCTTTGGTAGCGGGGCAGAGACCCAGTACTTC. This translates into CASSFGSGAETQYF.

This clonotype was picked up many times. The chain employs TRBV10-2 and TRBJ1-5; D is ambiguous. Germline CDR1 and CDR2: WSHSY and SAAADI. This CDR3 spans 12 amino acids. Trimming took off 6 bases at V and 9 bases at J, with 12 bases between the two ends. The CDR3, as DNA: TGCGCCAGCAGGACAATGAGTGGGCCCCAGCATTTT. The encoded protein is CASRTMSGPQHF.

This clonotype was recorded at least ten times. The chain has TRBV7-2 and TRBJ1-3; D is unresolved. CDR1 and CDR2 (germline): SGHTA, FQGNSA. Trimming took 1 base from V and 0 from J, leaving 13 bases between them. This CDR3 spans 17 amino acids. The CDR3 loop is CASSLVGAGRSGNTIYF. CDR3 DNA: TGTGCCAGCAGCTTAGTGGGTGCAGGACGCTCTGGAAACACCATATATTTT.

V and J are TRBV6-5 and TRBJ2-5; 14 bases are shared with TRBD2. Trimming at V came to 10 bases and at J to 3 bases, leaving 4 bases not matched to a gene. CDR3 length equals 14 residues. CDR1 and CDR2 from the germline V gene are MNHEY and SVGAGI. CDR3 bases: TGTGCCACCCGGACTAGCGGGGGGAAAGAGACCCAGTACTTC. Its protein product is CATRTSGGKETQYF.

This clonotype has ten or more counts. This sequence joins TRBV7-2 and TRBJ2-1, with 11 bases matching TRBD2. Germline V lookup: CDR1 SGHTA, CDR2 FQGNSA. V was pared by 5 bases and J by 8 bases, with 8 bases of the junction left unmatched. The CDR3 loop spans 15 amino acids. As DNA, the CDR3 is TGTGCCAGCAGCAAAAGTAGCGGGGGGGTTTATGAGCAGTTCTTC. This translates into CASSKSSGGVYEQFF.